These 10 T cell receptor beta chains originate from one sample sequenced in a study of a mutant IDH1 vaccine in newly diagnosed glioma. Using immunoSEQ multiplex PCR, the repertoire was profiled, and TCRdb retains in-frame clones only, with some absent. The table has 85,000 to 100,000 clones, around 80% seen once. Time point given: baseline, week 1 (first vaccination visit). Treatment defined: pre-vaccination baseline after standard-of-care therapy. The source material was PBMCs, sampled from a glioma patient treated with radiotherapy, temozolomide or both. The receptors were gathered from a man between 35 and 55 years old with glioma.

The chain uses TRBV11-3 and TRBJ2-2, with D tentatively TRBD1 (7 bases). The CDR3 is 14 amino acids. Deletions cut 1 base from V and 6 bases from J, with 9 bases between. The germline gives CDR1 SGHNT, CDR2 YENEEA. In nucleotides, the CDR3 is TGTGCCAGCAGCTTAGCCAGGGGGGCCGGGGAGCTGTTTTTT. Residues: CASSLARGAGELFF.

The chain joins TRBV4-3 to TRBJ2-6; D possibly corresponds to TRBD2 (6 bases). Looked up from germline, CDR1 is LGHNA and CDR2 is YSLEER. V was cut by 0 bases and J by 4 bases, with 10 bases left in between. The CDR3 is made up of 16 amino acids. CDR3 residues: CASSQDAGWGANVLTF. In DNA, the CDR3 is TGCGCCAGCAGCCAAGACGCGGGGTGGGGGGCCAACGTCCTGACTTTC.

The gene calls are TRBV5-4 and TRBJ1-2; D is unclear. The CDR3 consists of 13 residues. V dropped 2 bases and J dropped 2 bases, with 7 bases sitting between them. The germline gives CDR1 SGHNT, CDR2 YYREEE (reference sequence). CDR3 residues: CASSFQDNYGYTF. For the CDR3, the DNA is TGTGCCAGCAGCTTCCAGGACAACTATGGCTACACCTTC.

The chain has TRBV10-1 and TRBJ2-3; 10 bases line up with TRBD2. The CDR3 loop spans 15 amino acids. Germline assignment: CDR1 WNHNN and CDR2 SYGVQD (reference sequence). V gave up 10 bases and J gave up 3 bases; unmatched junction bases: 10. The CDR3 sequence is CATSILAGKTDTQYF. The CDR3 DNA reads TGCGCCACCTCGATACTAGCGGGGAAAACAGATACGCAGTATTTT.

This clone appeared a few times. This CDR3 is CAISVSGGAGDTQYF. Written as DNA, the CDR3 is TGTGCCATCAGTGTTTCCGGGGGGGCCGGAGATACGCAGTATTTT. J is TRBJ2-3 and V is TRBV10-3; TRBD2 matches at 8 bases. The CDR3 length is 15 residues. Trimming removed 4 bases from V and 5 bases from J; junction bases left unmatched: 8. Germline CDR1 is ENHRY and CDR2 is SYGVKD.

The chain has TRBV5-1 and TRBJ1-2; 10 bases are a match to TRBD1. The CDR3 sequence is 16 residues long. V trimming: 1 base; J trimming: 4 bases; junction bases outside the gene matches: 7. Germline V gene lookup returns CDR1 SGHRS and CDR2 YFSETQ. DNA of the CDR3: TGCGCCAGCAGCTTGATCGCGGGACAGGGGCGCTATGGCTACACCTTC. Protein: CASSLIAGQGRYGYTF.

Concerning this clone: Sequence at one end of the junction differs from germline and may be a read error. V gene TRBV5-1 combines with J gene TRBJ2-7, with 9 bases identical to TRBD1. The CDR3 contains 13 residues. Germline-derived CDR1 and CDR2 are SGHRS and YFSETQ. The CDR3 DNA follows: TGTGCCAGCAGCTCGGGGACAGGGAGGGAGCAGTACTTC. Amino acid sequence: CASSSGTGREQYF.

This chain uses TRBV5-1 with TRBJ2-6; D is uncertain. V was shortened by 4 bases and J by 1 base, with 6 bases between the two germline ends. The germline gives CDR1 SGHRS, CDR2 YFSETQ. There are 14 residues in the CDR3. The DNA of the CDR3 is TGCGCCAGCAGCCCTTCATCTGGGGCCAACGTCCTGACTTTC. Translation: CASSPSSGANVLTF.

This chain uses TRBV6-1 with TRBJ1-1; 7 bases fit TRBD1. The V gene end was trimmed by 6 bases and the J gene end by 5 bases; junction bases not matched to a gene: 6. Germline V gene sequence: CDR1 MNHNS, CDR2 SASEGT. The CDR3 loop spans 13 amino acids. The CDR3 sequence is CASRRPGGTEAFF. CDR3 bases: TGTGCCAGCAGGAGGCCAGGGGGGACTGAAGCTTTCTTT.

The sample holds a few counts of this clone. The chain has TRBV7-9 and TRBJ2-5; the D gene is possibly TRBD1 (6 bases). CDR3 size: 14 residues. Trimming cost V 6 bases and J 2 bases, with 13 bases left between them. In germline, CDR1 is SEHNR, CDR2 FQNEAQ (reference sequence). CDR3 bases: TGTGCCAGCAGTTTGGGACACGGTCAAGAGACCCAGTACTTC. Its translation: CASSLGHGQETQYF.